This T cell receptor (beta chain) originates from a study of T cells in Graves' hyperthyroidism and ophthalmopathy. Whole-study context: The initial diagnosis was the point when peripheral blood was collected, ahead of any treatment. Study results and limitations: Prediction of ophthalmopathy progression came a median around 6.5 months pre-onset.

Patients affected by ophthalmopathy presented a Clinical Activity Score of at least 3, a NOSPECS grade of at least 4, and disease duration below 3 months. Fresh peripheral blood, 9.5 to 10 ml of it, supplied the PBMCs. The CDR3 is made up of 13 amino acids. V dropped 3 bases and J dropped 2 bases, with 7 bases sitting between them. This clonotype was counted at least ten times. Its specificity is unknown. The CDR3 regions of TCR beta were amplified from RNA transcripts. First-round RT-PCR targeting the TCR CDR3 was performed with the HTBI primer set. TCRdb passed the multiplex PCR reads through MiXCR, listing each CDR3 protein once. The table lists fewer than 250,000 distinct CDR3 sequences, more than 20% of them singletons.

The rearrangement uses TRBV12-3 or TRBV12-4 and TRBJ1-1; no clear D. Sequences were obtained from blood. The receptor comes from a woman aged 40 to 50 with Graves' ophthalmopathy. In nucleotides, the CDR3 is TGTGCCAGCAGTTTGAAGGACAACACTGAAGCTTTCTTT. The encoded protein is CASSLKDNTEAFF.